The entry below describes one T cell receptor beta chain. The antigen is unknown. The data were taken from a study of T cell responses to AZD1222 COVID-19 vaccine. Assay: immunoSEQ multiplex PCR; the TCRdb copy retains only in-frame clones and omits some. Among about 200,000 clones, about 91% were seen once, and the ten largest hold 7.7%. After removal of 2 bases from V and 3 bases from J, the junction contained 1 base not matched to a gene. The CDR3 consists of 14 residues. Germline CDR1 and CDR2: MNHEY and SMNVEV (reference sequence). Findings and limits, study-wide: Elevations in Spike-specific TCR breadth and depth followed administration of two AZD1222 doses. Females made up more of the donors, who were largely white British, and clonal diversity may have come out too low. AZD1222 recipients seropositive at baseline numbered only six or seven. Spike as a whole was targeted by vaccine-associated CD4 TCRs, dominant at 160-218 and 743-854.

This chain connects TRBV27 to TRBJ1-5; 7 nucleotides line up with TRBD1. This receptor was taken from an adult in good health. Source: peripheral blood, taken on day 0 of AZD1222 vaccination. The CDR3 sequence is CASSLQGDNQPQHF. The CDR3 nucleotides are TGTGCCAGCAGTTTACAGGGGGACAATCAGCCCCAGCATTTT.